Listed below are T cell receptor beta chains from one sample, sequenced in a study of T cell responses to AZD1222 COVID-19 vaccine. This table comes from immunoSEQ multiplex PCR, and its TCRdb copy is limited to in-frame clones, with some not included. The table includes approximately 140,000 clones, over 75% detected once. The sequencing used peripheral blood, collected on day 0 of AZD1222 vaccination. These receptors originate from an adult in good health. CDR3s include the opening cysteine and the closing phenylalanine or tryptophan. A D gene is named only where the DNA matches it firmly. Clone size is given for some rows only: seen once, a few or many times, or a class if the clone is expanded.

cdr3_aa: CASSHRRYNEKLFF
cdr3_nt: TGTGCCAGCAGCCACAGGCGTTATAATGAAAAACTGTTTTTT
j_call: TRBJ1-4
d_call: .
clone_size: once
v_call: TRBV6-5
cdr3_length: 14

cdr3_aa: CASSIGWSSYNSPLHF
cdr3_nt: TGTGCCAGTAGTATCGGGTGGAGCTCCTATAATTCACCCCTCCACTTT
j_call: TRBJ1-6
d_call: .
clone_size: few
v_call: TRBV19
cdr3_length: 16

cdr3_aa: CSVEEGFGTEAFF
cdr3_nt: TGCAGCGTTGAAGAGGGGTTCGGCACTGAAGCTTTCTTT
j_call: TRBJ1-1
d_call: .
clone_size: .
v_call: TRBV29-1
cdr3_length: 13

cdr3_aa: CASTSLGGDTQYF
cdr3_nt: TGTGCCAGCACGTCACTGGGGGGAGATACGCAGTATTTT
j_call: TRBJ2-3
d_call: .
clone_size: .
v_call: TRBV2
cdr3_length: 13

cdr3_aa: CASSVAPGELFF
cdr3_nt: TGTGCCAGCAGCGTAGCGCCCGGGGAGCTGTTTTTT
j_call: TRBJ2-2
d_call: .
clone_size: .
v_call: TRBV9
cdr3_length: 12

cdr3_aa: CASSISNSYSYNEQFF
cdr3_nt: TGTGCCAGTAGTATCTCTAATAGCTACAGTTACAATGAGCAGTTCTTC
j_call: TRBJ2-1
d_call: .
clone_size: .
v_call: TRBV19
cdr3_length: 16

cdr3_aa: CASSLGDSADTQYF
cdr3_nt: TGTGCCAGCAGCTTGGGCGACTCCGCAGATACGCAGTATTTT
j_call: TRBJ2-3
d_call: .
clone_size: .
v_call: TRBV7-8
cdr3_length: 14

cdr3_aa: CASGSPGAYNEQFF
cdr3_nt: TGTGCTAGTGGTTCGCCGGGGGCCTACAATGAGCAGTTCTTC
j_call: TRBJ2-1
d_call: .
clone_size: .
v_call: TRBV12-5
cdr3_length: 14

cdr3_aa: CASSRNTGELFF
cdr3_nt: TGTGCCAGCAGCCGGAACACCGGGGAGCTGTTTTTT
j_call: TRBJ2-2
d_call: .
clone_size: .
v_call: TRBV9
cdr3_length: 12

cdr3_aa: CASSQDRSGKETQYF
cdr3_nt: TGCGCCAGCAGCCAAGATAGAAGCGGGAAAGAGACCCAGTACTTC
j_call: TRBJ2-5
d_call: TRBD2
clone_size: .
v_call: TRBV4-1
cdr3_length: 15

cdr3_aa: CASLAGGGTDTQYF
cdr3_nt: TGTGCCAGCTTGGCGGGAGGGGGTACAGATACGCAGTATTTT
j_call: TRBJ2-3
d_call: TRBD2
clone_size: .
v_call: TRBV7-6
cdr3_length: 14

cdr3_aa: CASRWSPSGYNEQFF
cdr3_nt: TGTGCCAGTAGATGGTCCCCTAGCGGGTACAATGAGCAGTTCTTC
j_call: TRBJ2-1
d_call: TRBD2
clone_size: .
v_call: TRBV19
cdr3_length: 15

cdr3_aa: CASRYGPTNEKLFF
cdr3_nt: TGTGCCAGCAGGTACGGACCAACTAATGAAAAACTGTTTTTT
j_call: TRBJ1-4
d_call: .
clone_size: .
v_call: TRBV2
cdr3_length: 14

cdr3_aa: CASSQAAGRTFYTF
cdr3_nt: TGCGCCAGCAGCCAAGCGGCGGGGCGGACCTTCTACACCTTC
j_call: TRBJ1-2
d_call: .
clone_size: .
v_call: TRBV4-3
cdr3_length: 14

cdr3_aa: CASAGYEQYF
cdr3_nt: TGTGCCAGCGCGGGGTACGAGCAGTACTTC
j_call: TRBJ2-7
d_call: .
clone_size: .
v_call: TRBV27
cdr3_length: 10

cdr3_aa: CASRPGVSGNTIYF
cdr3_nt: TGTGCCTCCCGCCCGGGCGTATCTGGAAACACCATATATTTT
j_call: TRBJ1-3
d_call: .
clone_size: .
v_call: TRBV30
cdr3_length: 14

cdr3_aa: CASSQDSNQPQHF
cdr3_nt: TGCGCCAGCAGCCAAGATAGCAATCAGCCCCAGCATTTT
j_call: TRBJ1-5
d_call: .
clone_size: .
v_call: TRBV4-3
cdr3_length: 13

cdr3_aa: CASSLLGEYEQYF
cdr3_nt: TGTGCCAGCAGCTTATTGGGAGAGTACGAGCAGTACTTC
j_call: TRBJ2-7
d_call: .
clone_size: once
v_call: TRBV7-3
cdr3_length: 13

cdr3_aa: CASSVTPTGSSGNTIYF
cdr3_nt: TGTGCCAGCAGCGTTACACCAACAGGGAGCTCTGGAAACACCATATATTTT
j_call: TRBJ1-3
d_call: .
clone_size: .
v_call: TRBV9
cdr3_length: 17

cdr3_aa: CASSLQSWTSGDNEQFF
cdr3_nt: TGCGCCAGCAGCTTGCAGTCATGGACTAGCGGAGACAATGAGCAGTTCTTC
j_call: TRBJ2-1
d_call: TRBD2
clone_size: .
v_call: TRBV5-1
cdr3_length: 17

cdr3_aa: CASKQGRGYTIYF
cdr3_nt: TGTGCCAGCAAGCAGGGCAGGGGGTACACCATATATTTT
j_call: TRBJ1-3
d_call: TRBD1
clone_size: .
v_call: TRBV2
cdr3_length: 13

cdr3_aa: CASSIGGLPGGAGEKLFF
cdr3_nt: TGTGCCAGTAGTATCGGTGGTTTACCGGGGGGGGCCGGAGAAAAACTGTTTTTT
j_call: TRBJ1-4
d_call: .
clone_size: .
v_call: TRBV19
cdr3_length: 18

cdr3_aa: CASSVGGTDTQYF
cdr3_nt: TGTGCCAGCAGCGTAGGGGGCACAGATACGCAGTATTTT
j_call: TRBJ2-3
d_call: .
clone_size: .
v_call: TRBV9
cdr3_length: 13

cdr3_aa: CASSVLAGPYNEQFF
cdr3_nt: TGTGCCAGCAGTGTGCTAGCGGGACCCTACAATGAGCAGTTCTTC
j_call: TRBJ2-1
d_call: TRBD2
clone_size: .
v_call: TRBV27
cdr3_length: 15

cdr3_aa: CASSLAGLAGDFTDTQYF
cdr3_nt: TGTGCCAGCAGCTTAGCGGGACTAGCGGGGGATTTCACAGATACGCAGTATTTT
j_call: TRBJ2-3
d_call: TRBD2
clone_size: .
v_call: TRBV7-2
cdr3_length: 18

cdr3_aa: CASSLALGLAGPLEQYF
cdr3_nt: TGTGCCAGCAGCTTGGCCCTTGGACTAGCGGGGCCCCTCGAGCAGTACTTC
j_call: TRBJ2-7
d_call: TRBD2
clone_size: .
v_call: TRBV5-6
cdr3_length: 17

cdr3_aa: CATPDRAGGYTF
cdr3_nt: TGCGCCACCCCGGACAGGGCCGGGGGCTACACCTTC
j_call: TRBJ1-2
d_call: TRBD1
clone_size: .
v_call: TRBV10-2
cdr3_length: 12

cdr3_aa: CSGGLSGVDTEAFF
cdr3_nt: TGCAGCGGAGGCTTAAGTGGGGTGGACACTGAAGCTTTCTTT
j_call: TRBJ1-1
d_call: .
clone_size: .
v_call: TRBV29-1
cdr3_length: 14

cdr3_aa: CASSSAVGQYF
cdr3_nt: TGTGCCAGCAGCTCCGCGGTGGGGCAGTACTTC
j_call: TRBJ2-7
d_call: .
clone_size: .
v_call: TRBV5-6
cdr3_length: 11

cdr3_aa: CASSTDERAEDSPLHF
cdr3_nt: TGTGCCAGCAGCACGGACGAGAGGGCGGAGGATTCACCCCTCCACTTT
j_call: TRBJ1-6
d_call: .
clone_size: .
v_call: TRBV9
cdr3_length: 16

cdr3_aa: CASSLAPTSGRTDTQYF
cdr3_nt: TGTGCCAGCAGCTTGGCCCCCACTAGCGGACGCACAGATACGCAGTATTTT
j_call: TRBJ2-3
d_call: TRBD2
clone_size: .
v_call: TRBV5-5
cdr3_length: 17

cdr3_aa: CASSYNAGGYTF
cdr3_nt: TGTGCCAGCAGTTATAATGCCGGTGGCTACACCTTC
j_call: TRBJ1-2
d_call: .
clone_size: .
v_call: TRBV6-2/TRBV6-3
cdr3_length: 12

cdr3_aa: CASCFRDLDEQFF
cdr3_nt: TGTGCCAGTTGTTTTCGGGATCTCGATGAGCAGTTCTTC
j_call: TRBJ2-1
d_call: .
clone_size: .
v_call: TRBV12-3/TRBV12-4
cdr3_length: 13

cdr3_aa: CASSLDGVAGEETQYF
cdr3_nt: TGTGCCAGCAGCTTAGATGGGGTAGCGGGAGAAGAGACCCAGTACTTC
j_call: TRBJ2-5
d_call: TRBD2
clone_size: .
v_call: TRBV7-2
cdr3_length: 16

cdr3_aa: CASSYSRTQDEQYF
cdr3_nt: TGTGCCAGCAGTTACTCCAGGACGCAGGACGAGCAGTACTTC
j_call: TRBJ2-7
d_call: .
clone_size: .
v_call: TRBV6-5
cdr3_length: 14

cdr3_aa: CASSKTTPYEQYF
cdr3_nt: TGTGCCAGCAGCAAAACTACTCCTTACGAGCAGTACTTC
j_call: TRBJ2-7
d_call: .
clone_size: .
v_call: TRBV6-2/TRBV6-3
cdr3_length: 13

cdr3_aa: CASRRGEISPLHF
cdr3_nt: TGTGCCAGCCGCAGGGGGGAAATTTCACCCCTCCACTTT
j_call: TRBJ1-6
d_call: TRBD1
clone_size: .
v_call: TRBV7-3
cdr3_length: 13

cdr3_aa: CASSDRVTYTF
cdr3_nt: TGTGCCAGCAGTGACAGGGTTACTTACACCTTC
j_call: TRBJ1-2
d_call: .
clone_size: .
v_call: TRBV6-1
cdr3_length: 11

cdr3_aa: CASSLPGTEYYEQYF
cdr3_nt: TGTGCCAGCAGTCTCCCCGGGACAGAATACTACGAGCAGTACTTC
j_call: TRBJ2-7
d_call: TRBD1
clone_size: .
v_call: TRBV6-2/TRBV6-3
cdr3_length: 15

cdr3_aa: CASSTGQGYGQYF
cdr3_nt: TGCGCCAGCAGCACCGGACAGGGATACGGGCAGTACTTC
j_call: TRBJ2-7
d_call: TRBD1
clone_size: .
v_call: TRBV5-1
cdr3_length: 13

cdr3_aa: CASSPLLITGQGMQTNEKLFF
cdr3_nt: TGTGCCAGCTCACCACTCCTAATAACCGGACAGGGTATGCAGACTAATGAAAAACTGTTTTTT
j_call: TRBJ1-4
d_call: TRBD1
clone_size: .
v_call: TRBV18
cdr3_length: 21

cdr3_aa: CASSKTGIADSPLHF
cdr3_nt: TGTGCCAGCAGCAAAACAGGGATCGCAGATTCACCCCTCCACTTT
j_call: TRBJ1-6
d_call: .
clone_size: .
v_call: TRBV11-2
cdr3_length: 15

cdr3_aa: CASRAGPYEQYF
cdr3_nt: TGTGCCAGCAGGGCAGGACCCTACGAGCAGTACTTC
j_call: TRBJ2-7
d_call: .
clone_size: .
v_call: TRBV2
cdr3_length: 12